Sequencing of this T cell receptor (beta chain) was carried out in a study of shared clonotypes between healthy human individuals. This clone has a single count. Other DNA sequences from this sample encode an identical CDR3 as well. TCRdb keeps only in-frame clones here, not all; method: immunoSEQ multiplex PCR. The sample yields about 2.5 million clones, 92% seen once. The V end was cut by 5 bases, the J end by 0 bases, with 11 bases between. Per germline, CDR1 SGHTA and CDR2 FQGTGA. The CDR3 length is 15 residues. What was sequenced was naive CD4+ T cells from PBMCs. Subset: CD45RA+ positively selected. The rearrangement links TRBV7-3 to TRBJ2-1, with a possible D match to TRBD1 (6 bases). The sequence was collected from a man between 18 and 29 years old in good health. Some clones in this sample may be carry-over from other donors' samples. CDR3 DNA sequence: TGTGCCAGCAGCCCGGACAGAAGCTCCTACAATGAGCAGTTCTTC. Amino acids: CASSPDRSSYNEQFF.